This entry is about one T cell receptor beta chain. There is no known antigen for this receptor. No much larger clone exists at a distance of one base, and base qualities are not known. CDR1 and CDR2 (MDHEN, SYDVKM) derive from the germline V gene. The CDR3 covers 17 residues, taking in both the cysteine and the phenylalanine. Kept here is only the CDR3 DNA, which spans 51 bases and is read in frame from base 1. The V end loses 2 bases and the J end loses 0 bases, and a stretch of 16 bases separates them. This sample is part of a study of T cell changes during pregnancy in multiple sclerosis (dated by TCRdb to the late 2010s). Concerning the study at large: In women with multiple sclerosis, the researchers looked at how the T cell repertoire shifted as pregnancy progressed.

Libraries came from the immunoSEQ multiplex PCR assay. This immuneACCESS table, as held by TCRdb, lists in-frame sequences with V and J called but not all clones. Of the missing ones, under half trace to an unresolved V gene in checked studies; the others have no known cause. This sample comprises 65,000 to 75,000 clones, 80% to 95% of them detected only once. The leading ten clones occupy over 3.5% of the sample. This receptor was obtained from a female donor in good health, enrolled as a control in a pregnancy study. The rearrangement combines TRBV28 with TRBJ1-1; TRBD1 is perhaps the D gene, given 5 matching bases. The sequenced sample was peripheral blood, obtained after pregnancy. The CDR3 corresponds to CASSLVTGPLLNTEAFF. The DNA sequence follows: TGTGCCAGCAGTTTAGTAACAGGACCCCTTTTGAACACTGAAGCTTTCTTT.